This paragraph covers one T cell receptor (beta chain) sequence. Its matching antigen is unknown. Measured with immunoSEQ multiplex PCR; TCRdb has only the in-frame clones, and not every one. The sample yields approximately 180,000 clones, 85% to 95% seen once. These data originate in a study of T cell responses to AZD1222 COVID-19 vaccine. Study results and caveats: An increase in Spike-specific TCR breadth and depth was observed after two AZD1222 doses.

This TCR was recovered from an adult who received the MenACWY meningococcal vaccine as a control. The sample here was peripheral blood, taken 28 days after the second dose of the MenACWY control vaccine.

The CDR3 region is CASSRRTTSSYNEQFF. CDR3 sequence (DNA): TGTGCCAGCTCACGGAGGACTACGAGCTCCTACAATGAGCAGTTCTTC. This rearrangement joins TRBV18 to TRBJ2-1; D may be TRBD2 (6 bases). The CDR3 totals 16 residues. The V gene's germline CDR1 is KGHSH and CDR2 LQKENI. Trimming stripped 4 bases from V and 0 bases from J, with 13 bases between.